These 27 T cell receptor beta chains came from one sample sequenced in a study of monozygotic twins with cystic fibrosis (dated by TCRdb to the early 2020s). The library was prepared using the immunoSEQ multiplex PCR assay. TCRdb re-hosts the immuneACCESS table, in-frame sequences only. Its copies lack some clones; in the studies checked, an unresolved V gene accounts for under half of them, and the cause for the rest is not known. For this sample there are about 9,600 clones; about 98% appear just once. The top ten constitute approximately 0.24% of the sample. The source material was blood. All receptors derive from a girl aged 2 to 9 with cystic fibrosis.

V gene TRBV28 combines with J gene TRBJ2-5, with 10 bases aligning to TRBD1. This CDR3 spans 16 amino acids. The J segment lost 4 bases and the V segment lost 3 bases, leaving 8 bases of the junction unmatched. Germline lookup yields CDR1 MDHEN and CDR2 SYDVKM. The CDR3 sequence is CASSFGTGDFGETQYF. CDR3 bases: TGTGCCAGCAGTTTCGGGACAGGGGATTTTGGAGAGACCCAGTACTTC.

The gene calls are TRBV12-5 and TRBJ2-5, with 7 bases identical to TRBD1. The germline CDR1 and CDR2 sequences are LGHNT and FRNRAP. The ends lost 5 bases at V and 1 base at J; junction bases unmatched: 1. The length of the CDR3 is 13 residues. As DNA, the CDR3 is TGTGCTAGTGGTCGACAGGGCCAAGAGACCCAGTACTTC. Its protein product is CASGRQGQETQYF.

This chain links TRBV5-4 with TRBJ1-1; 7 nucleotides align to TRBD1. V lost 2 bases, J lost 5 bases, and 9 bases stayed unmatched. The CDR3 is made up of 15 amino acids. Per the germline V gene, CDR1 is SGHNT and CDR2 is YYREEE (reference sequence). The CDR3 loop is CASSLLSGGSTEAFF. The CDR3 DNA reads as TGTGCCAGCAGCTTATTATCAGGGGGTAGTACTGAAGCTTTCTTT.

The chain employs TRBV7-2 and TRBJ2-3; D call uncertain. Trimming removed 2 bases from V and 2 bases from J, with 14 bases in between. Germline V gives CDR1 SGHTA, CDR2 FQGNSA. The CDR3 is 16 amino acids. This CDR3 reads CASSLSWRTATDTQYF. Written as DNA, the CDR3 is TGTGCCAGCAGCTTATCGTGGCGGACCGCCACAGATACGCAGTATTTT.

The chain links TRBV5-1 to TRBJ1-1; no clear D gene. CDR3 length equals 15 residues. V shed 0 bases and J shed 1 base, with 10 bases lying between them. Germline V gives CDR1 SGHRS, CDR2 YFSETQ. The CDR3, as DNA: TGCGCCAGCAGCTTGGCGGGAGACGGGAACACTGAAGCTTTCTTT. It encodes CASSLAGDGNTEAFF.

V usage is TRBV4-2 and J usage is TRBJ2-7; 15 nucleotides align to TRBD2. This CDR3 region has 18 residues. Germline loops: CDR1 LGHNA, CDR2 YNFKEQ. Germline trimming cut 3 bases from V and 6 bases from J; bases unmatched to any gene: 12. The chain's CDR3 is CASSQATGTSGRKSEQYF. For the CDR3, the DNA is TGTGCCAGCAGCCAGGCGACCGGGACTAGCGGGAGGAAGAGCGAGCAGTACTTC.

The chain joins TRBV27 to TRBJ1-1; 7 bases match TRBD1. V was pared by 6 bases and J by 5 bases, with 12 bases of the junction left unmatched. The CDR3 consists of 15 residues. Looked up from germline, CDR1 is MNHEY and CDR2 is SMNVEV (reference sequence). CDR3 loop: CASSYRQGGKTEAFF. The CDR3 nucleotides are TGTGCCAGCAGCTATCGACAGGGTGGAAAAACTGAAGCTTTCTTT.

The chain recombines TRBV29-1 with TRBJ2-2, with D possibly being TRBD1 or TRBD2 (6 bases each). Germline CDR1 is SQVTM and CDR2 is ANQGSEA. The CDR3 is 15 amino acids. V shed 5 bases and J shed 3 bases, with 16 bases lying between them. The CDR3 sequence is CSVKGGGTDTGELFF. DNA of the CDR3: TGCAGCGTTAAAGGAGGGGGGACGGACACCGGGGAGCTGTTTTTT.

The chain links TRBV4-1 to TRBJ1-1, with D hard to call. V was clipped by 1 base and J by 3 bases, with 6 bases between them. CDR3 length equals 13 residues. In germline, CDR1 is MGHRA, CDR2 YSYEKL. The DNA for the CDR3 is TGCGCCAGCAGCCAAGTAGGGCACACTGAAGCTTTCTTT. It yields the protein CASSQVGHTEAFF.

This chain uses TRBV7-6 with TRBJ1-1; 7 bases are a match to TRBD1. Germline CDR1 SGHVS, CDR2 FNYEAQ. The CDR3 length is 17 residues. The J segment lost 4 bases and the V segment lost 5 bases, leaving 16 bases of the junction unmatched. DNA of the CDR3: TGTGCCAGCAGCAGCCGACAGGGTCCCTACTGGGGCACTGAAGCTTTCTTT. Its translation: CASSSRQGPYWGTEAFF.

The chain couples TRBV19 to TRBJ2-1; D possibly corresponds to TRBD1 (6 bases). The germline gives CDR1 LNHDA, CDR2 SQIVND (reference sequence). V was clipped by 1 base and J by 8 bases, with 12 bases between them. The CDR3 sequence is 14 residues long. In DNA form, the CDR3 reads TGTGCCAGTAGTATAGCCCAGGGGAGAGATGAGCAGTTCTTC. Amino acids: CASSIAQGRDEQFF.

This chain links TRBV5-1 with TRBJ1-1; weak D call: TRBD1 (6 bases). The germline V and J ends were trimmed by 0 bases and 1 base, with 7 bases remaining between them. CDR1 is SGHRS and CDR2 is YFSETQ in the germline V gene. The CDR3 consists of 14 residues. The CDR3 DNA sequence: TGCGCCAGCAGCTTGGAACAGGGGAACACTGAAGCTTTCTTT. Translated: CASSLEQGNTEAFF.

J is TRBJ1-1 and V is TRBV27; unclear D gene. V dropped 8 bases and J dropped 0 bases, with 7 bases sitting between them. Germline-derived CDR1 and CDR2 are MNHEY and SMNVEV (reference sequence). This CDR3 is built from 12 residues. The CDR3 bases are TGTGCCAGCTACGACGTGAACACTGAAGCTTTCTTT. Protein sequence: CASYDVNTEAFF.

The chain links TRBV5-1 to TRBJ2-7; D not certain. Trimming shortened V by 0 bases and J by 0 bases, and 7 bases separated the two germline ends. CDR1 and CDR2 from the germline V gene are SGHRS and YFSETQ. The CDR3 loop spans 14 amino acids. The CDR3 protein is CASSLGSNSYEQYF. The CDR3, as DNA: TGCGCCAGCAGCTTGGGTTCAAACTCCTACGAGCAGTACTTC. The full variable domain, its missing parts supplied by reference TRBV5-1 and TRBJ2-7, is KAGVTQTPRYLIKTRGQQVTLSCSPISGHRSVSWYQQTPGQGLQFLFEYFSETQRNKGNFPGRFSGRQFSNSRSEMNVSTLELGDSALYLCASSLGSNSYEQYFGPGTRLTVT.

This chain uses TRBV27 with TRBJ1-2, with 8 bases matching TRBD1. The CDR3 loop spans 15 amino acids. Per the germline V gene, CDR1 is MNHEY and CDR2 is SMNVEV (reference sequence). After removal of 5 bases from V and 2 bases from J, the junction contained 7 bases not matched to a gene. The CDR3 reads CASSPRTGRNYGYTF. For the CDR3, the DNA is TGTGCCAGCAGTCCCCGGACAGGGAGAAACTATGGCTACACCTTC.

DNA of the CDR3: TGTGCCAGCAGCTTACCCATTGGACAGGGCCCTAGCACAGATACGCAGTATTTT. Translation: CASSLPIGQGPSTDTQYF. V and J are TRBV7-9 and TRBJ2-3, with 8 positions matching TRBD1. Germline trimming cut 2 bases from V and 0 bases from J; bases unmatched to any gene: 10. The CDR3 sequence is 18 residues long. From germline, CDR1 is SEHNR and CDR2 FQNEAQ (reference sequence).

The chain couples TRBV7-9 to TRBJ1-4, with D possibly being TRBD1 (6 bases). Germline-derived CDR1 and CDR2 are SEHNR and FQNEAQ (reference sequence). V was pared by 2 bases and J by 5 bases, with 21 bases between. This CDR3 is built from 18 residues. The CDR3 sequence: CASSLFGGRGSANEKLFF. DNA for the CDR3: TGTGCCAGCAGCTTATTTGGGGGCAGGGGATCCGCGAATGAAAAACTGTTTTTT.

The gene calls are TRBV7-9 and TRBJ1-5; D not certain. V lost 11 bases and J 3 bases, leaving 17 bases between the germline ends. This CDR3 has 14 amino acids. Germline V gene lookup returns CDR1 SEHNR and CDR2 FQNEAQ (reference sequence). The CDR3 is CACTQDRDNQPQHF. CDR3 in DNA: TGTGCCTGCACCCAGGACCGAGACAATCAGCCCCAGCATTTT.

The chain couples TRBV6-1 to TRBJ1-1; TRBD1 agrees at 8 bases. This CDR3 is 14 amino acids long. In germline, CDR1 is MNHNS, CDR2 SASEGT. V lost 7 bases and J lost 1; bases outside the gene matches: 5. The CDR3 sequence is CASTRDRSNTEAFF. The CDR3 nucleotides are TGTGCCAGCACGAGGGACAGGTCGAACACTGAAGCTTTCTTT.

The chain joins TRBV6-6 to TRBJ2-2, with D perhaps TRBD2 (5 bases). This CDR3 is 11 amino acids long. V lost 7 bases and J 7 bases, leaving 7 bases between the germline ends. CDR1 and CDR2 from the germline V gene are MNHNY and SVGAGI (reference sequence). The CDR3 nucleotides read TGTGCCAGCACGAGCGGCGGGGAGCTGTTTTTT. The encoded protein is CASTSGGELFF.

This chain joins TRBV6-1 and TRBJ1-1; D call uncertain. CDR3 length: 13 residues. Germline V gene sequence: CDR1 MNHNS, CDR2 SASEGT. V was pared by 6 bases and J by 0 bases, with 8 bases between. Here the CDR3 DNA reads TGTGCCAGCAGCACCGTTTTGAACACTGAAGCTTTCTTT. Its protein is CASSTVLNTEAFF.

The chain uses TRBV7-9 and TRBJ2-5; the D is unclear. The CDR3 runs 13 residues. The germline CDR1 and CDR2 sequences are SEHNR and FQNEAQ (reference sequence). V was cut by 1 base and J by 5 bases, with 8 bases left in between. The CDR3 sequence is CASSLGLGETQYF. The DNA of the CDR3 is TGTGCCAGCAGCTTAGGGCTGGGCGAGACCCAGTACTTC.

This clone was observed a few times. This rearrangement joins TRBV18 to TRBJ1-1, with D perhaps TRBD1 (6 bases). The V gene's germline CDR1 is KGHSH and CDR2 LQKENI. The CDR3 is 15 residues long. V was clipped by 3 bases and J by 3 bases, with 14 bases between them. The CDR3 region has the DNA TGTGCCAGCTCACCTACGACAGGTTTCGACACTGAAGCTTTCTTT. Translation gives CASSPTTGFDTEAFF.

The chain links TRBV6-5 to TRBJ1-2; 8 bases line up with TRBD1. Germline V lookup: CDR1 MNHEY, CDR2 SVGAGI. The CDR3 consists of 15 residues. The ends lost 2 bases at V and 0 bases at J; junction bases unmatched: 2. The CDR3 coding sequence is TGTGCCAGCAGTTACACACAGGGGGCTAACTATGGCTACACCTTC. This gives the protein CASSYTQGANYGYTF.

This clone came up once. V and J are TRBV15 and TRBJ1-3; perhaps TRBD1 as D (5 bases). Germline CDR1 LNHNV, CDR2 YYDKDF (reference sequence). V was clipped by 8 bases and J by 3 bases, with 8 bases between them. The CDR3 has 12 amino acids. CDR3 nucleotide sequence: TGTGCCACCGGGGGTTTTGGAAACACCATATATTTT. It is translated as CATGGFGNTIYF.

This clone was observed once. V is TRBV25-1 and J is TRBJ1-2, with D perhaps TRBD1 (5 bases). CDR3 length: 17 amino acids. V was pared by 1 base and J by 2 bases, with 17 bases between. The germline V gene encodes CDR1 MGHDK and CDR2 SYGVNS. CDR3 region: CASSEFTAGRGNYGYTF. CDR3 DNA: TGTGCCAGCAGTGAATTCACGGCGGGGCGGGGGAACTATGGCTACACCTTC.

The V and J genes are TRBV28 and TRBJ2-3, with D perhaps TRBD2 (6 bases). The V and J ends lost 0 bases and 3 bases respectively, with 13 bases between them. The CDR3 is made up of 16 amino acids. CDR1 MDHEN and CDR2 SYDVKM come from the germline V gene. The CDR3 region has the DNA TGTGCCAGCAGTTTATGGGCTGCCGGGGGTACAGATACGCAGTATTTT. Residues: CASSLWAAGGTDTQYF.